These 3 T cell receptor beta chains were sequenced from one sample in a study of naive and memory T cell subsets. The beta constant-region primer was an equimolar mix of two oligonucleotides covering TRBC1 and TRBC2. Ligated cDNA was amplified by four rounds of PCR with nested alpha and beta constant-region primers and SP2. TCRdb called the UMI-ligation and nested PCR reads again in MiXCR, with one record for every CDR3 protein. The data hold about 120,000 distinct CDR3 sequences, with around 35% observed a single time. Sequenced: central memory CD4+ T cells from blood. The origin of the receptors is a human donor in good health.

This rearrangement joins TRBV7-2 to TRBJ2-3; D unresolved. Germline loops: CDR1 SGHTA, CDR2 FQGNSA. The V end lost 5 bases, the J end lost 4 bases, and 4 bases lay between the germline ends. This CDR3 spans 11 amino acids. DNA of the CDR3: TGTGCCAGCAGCCATCCAGATACGCAGTATTTT. Residues: CASSHPDTQYF.

The chain uses TRBV6-2 or TRBV6-3 and TRBJ2-5; D call uncertain. Germline CDR1 is MNHEY and CDR2 is SVGEGT. The V gene lost 2 bases and the J gene lost 0 bases, with 7 bases spanning the gap. The CDR3 is made up of 14 amino acids. The CDR3 spells CASSYPRDQETQYF. CDR3 nucleotides: TGTGCCAGCAGTTACCCCCGCGACCAAGAGACCCAGTACTTC.

V and J are TRBV28 and TRBJ2-3; no firm D call. Germline V gene data show CDR1 as MDHEN and CDR2 as SYDVKM. Trimming removed 1 base at V and 3 bases at J, with 8 bases between. The CDR3 sequence is 14 residues long. The CDR3 is CASSLFGRTDTQYF. The CDR3, as DNA: TGTGCCAGCAGTTTATTCGGCCGAACAGATACGCAGTATTTT.